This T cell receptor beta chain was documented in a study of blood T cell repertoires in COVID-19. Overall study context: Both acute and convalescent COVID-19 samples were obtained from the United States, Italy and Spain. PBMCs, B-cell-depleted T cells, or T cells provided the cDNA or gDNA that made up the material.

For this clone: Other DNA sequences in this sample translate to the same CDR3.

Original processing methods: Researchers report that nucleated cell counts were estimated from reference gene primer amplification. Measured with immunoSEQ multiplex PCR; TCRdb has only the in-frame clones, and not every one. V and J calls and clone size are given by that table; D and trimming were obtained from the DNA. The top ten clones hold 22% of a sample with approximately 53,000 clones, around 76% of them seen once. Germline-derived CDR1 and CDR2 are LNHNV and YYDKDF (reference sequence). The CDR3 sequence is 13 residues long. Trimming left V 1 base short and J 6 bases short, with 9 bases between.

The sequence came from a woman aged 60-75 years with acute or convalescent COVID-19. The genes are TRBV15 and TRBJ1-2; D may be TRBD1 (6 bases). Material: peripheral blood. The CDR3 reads CATSRGGGNGYTF. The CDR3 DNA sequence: TGTGCCACCAGCAGAGGCGGGGGCAATGGCTACACCTTC. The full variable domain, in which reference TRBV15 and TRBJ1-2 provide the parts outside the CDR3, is DAMVIQNPRYQVTQFGKPVTLSCSQTLNHNVMYWYQQKSSQAPKLLFHYYDKDFNNEADTPDNFQSRRPNTSFCFLDIRSPGLGDTAMYLCATSRGGGNGYTFGSGTRLTVV.